This T cell receptor (beta chain) is drawn from a study of blood T cell repertoires in COVID-19. The wider study: The United States, Italy and Spain provided the acute and convalescent COVID-19 samples.

Membership in each cohort depended on participant-reported clinical history. This CDR3 has 17 residues. V dropped 2 bases and J dropped 5; count of bases not matched to a gene: 12. Germline CDR1 and CDR2: LGHDT and YNNKEL (reference sequence). Per the original methods: Reference gene primer amplification yielded estimated nucleated cell counts. This table comes from immunoSEQ multiplex PCR, and its TCRdb copy is limited to in-frame clones, with some not included. Clonal size and the V and J genes are those of that table, whereas D and trimming came from the DNA. The data hold about 150,000 clones, with approximately 80% observed a single time.

The sequenced sample was PBMCs or T cells enriched from blood (not recorded which). The rearrangement links TRBV3-1 (or the pseudogene TRBV3-2) to TRBJ2-5, with 9 bases identical to TRBD2. The sequence derives from a man in his fifties who had recovered from COVID-19. The CDR3 sequence is CASSQNPQSGGHETQYF. As DNA, the CDR3 is TGTGCCAGCAGCCAAAACCCCCAAAGCGGGGGGCACGAGACCCAGTACTTC.